What follows describes a single TCR beta chain. What it recognizes is unknown. This entry comes from a study of identifying expanded T cells in peripheral blood. Findings of the study overall: Variance in clone template counts between roughly 2-week samples significantly increased with total template count across all healthy donors. Technical replicates showed about 1.2 changed clones; around two weeks about 16; four weeks 19.

Collection occurred without any documented infections or immune events in donors. This CDR3 contains 17 residues. J was trimmed by 0 bases and V by 3 bases; bases with no gene match: 5. From germline, CDR1 is SGHDN and CDR2 FVKESK. TCRdb's copy holds only in-frame clones and misses some; the assay was immunoSEQ multiplex PCR. The sample shows approximately 130,000 clones, over 65% of them seen only once. The sequence was collected from a person between 18 and 70 years old in good health. What was sequenced was blood. The rearrangement uses TRBV14 and TRBJ2-4; 10 nucleotides align to TRBD1. The CDR3 region has the DNA TGTGCCAGCAGCCACGGGACAGGGGTACTAGCCAAAAACATTCAGTACTTC. It translates to CASSHGTGVLAKNIQYF.